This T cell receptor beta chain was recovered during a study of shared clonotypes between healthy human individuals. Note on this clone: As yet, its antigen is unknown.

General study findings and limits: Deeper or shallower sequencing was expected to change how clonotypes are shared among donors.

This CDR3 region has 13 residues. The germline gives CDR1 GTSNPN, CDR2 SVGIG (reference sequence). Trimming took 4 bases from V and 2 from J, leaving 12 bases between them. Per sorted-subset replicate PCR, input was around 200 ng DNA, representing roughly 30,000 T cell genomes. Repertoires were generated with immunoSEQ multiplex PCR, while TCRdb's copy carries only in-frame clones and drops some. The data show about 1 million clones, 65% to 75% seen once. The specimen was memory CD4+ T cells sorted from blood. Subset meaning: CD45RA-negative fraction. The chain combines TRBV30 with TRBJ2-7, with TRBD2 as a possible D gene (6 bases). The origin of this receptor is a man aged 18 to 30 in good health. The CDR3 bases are TGTGCCTGGACGGGCGGGGAAACCTACGAGCAGTACTTC. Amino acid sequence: CAWTGGETYEQYF.